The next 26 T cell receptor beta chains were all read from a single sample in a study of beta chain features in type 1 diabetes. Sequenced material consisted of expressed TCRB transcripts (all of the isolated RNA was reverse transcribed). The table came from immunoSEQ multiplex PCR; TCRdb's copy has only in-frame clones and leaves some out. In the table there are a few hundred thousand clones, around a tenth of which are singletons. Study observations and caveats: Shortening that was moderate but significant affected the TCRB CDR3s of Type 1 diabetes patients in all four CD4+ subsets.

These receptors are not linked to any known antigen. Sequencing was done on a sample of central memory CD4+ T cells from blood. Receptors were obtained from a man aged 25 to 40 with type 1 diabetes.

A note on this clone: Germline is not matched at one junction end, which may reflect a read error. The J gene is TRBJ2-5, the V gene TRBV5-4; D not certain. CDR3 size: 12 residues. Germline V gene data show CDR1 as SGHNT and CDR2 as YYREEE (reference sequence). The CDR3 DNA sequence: TGTGCCAGCATCTTGTTCGAAGAGACCCAGTACTTC. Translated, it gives CASILFEETQYF. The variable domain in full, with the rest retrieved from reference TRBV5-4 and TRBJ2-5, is ETGVTQSPTHLIKTRGQQVTLRCSSQSGHNTVSWYQQALGQGPQFIFQYYREEENGRGNFPPRFSGLQFPNYSSELNVNALELDDSALYLCASILFEETQYFGPGTRLLVL.

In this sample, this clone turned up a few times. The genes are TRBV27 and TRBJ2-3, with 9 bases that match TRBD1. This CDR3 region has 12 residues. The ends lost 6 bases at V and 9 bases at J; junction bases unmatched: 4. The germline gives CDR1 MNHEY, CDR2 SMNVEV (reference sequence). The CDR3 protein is CASRIQGATQYF. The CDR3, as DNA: TGTGCCAGCAGAATACAGGGGGCGACGCAGTATTTT.

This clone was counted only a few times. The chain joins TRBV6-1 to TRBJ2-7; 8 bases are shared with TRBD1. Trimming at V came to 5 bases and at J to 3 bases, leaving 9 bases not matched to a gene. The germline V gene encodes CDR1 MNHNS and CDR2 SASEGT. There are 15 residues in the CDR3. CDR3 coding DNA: TGTGCCAGCAGTACGTCCCCGGACAGGGACTACGAGCAGTACTTC. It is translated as CASSTSPDRDYEQYF.

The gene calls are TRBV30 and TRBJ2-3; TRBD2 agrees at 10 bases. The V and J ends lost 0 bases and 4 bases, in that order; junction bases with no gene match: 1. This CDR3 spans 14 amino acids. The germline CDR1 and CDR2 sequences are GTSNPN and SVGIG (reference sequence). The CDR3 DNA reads TGTGCCTGGAGTGTGGGGACTAGCGCAGATACGCAGTATTTT. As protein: CAWSVGTSADTQYF. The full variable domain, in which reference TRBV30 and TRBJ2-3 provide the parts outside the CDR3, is SQTIHQWPATLVQPVGSPLSLECTVEGTSNPNLYWYRQAAGRGLQLLFYSVGIGQISSEVPQNLSASRPQDRQFILSSKKLLLSDSGFYLCAWSVGTSADTQYFGPGTRLTVL.

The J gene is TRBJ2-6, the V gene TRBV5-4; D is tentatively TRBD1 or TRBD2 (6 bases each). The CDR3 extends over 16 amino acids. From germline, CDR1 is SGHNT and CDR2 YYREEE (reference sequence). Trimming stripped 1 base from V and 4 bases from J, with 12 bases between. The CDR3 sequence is CASSLSTGAGANVLTF. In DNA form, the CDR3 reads TGTGCCAGCAGCTTGAGTACGGGGGCCGGGGCCAACGTCCTGACTTTC.

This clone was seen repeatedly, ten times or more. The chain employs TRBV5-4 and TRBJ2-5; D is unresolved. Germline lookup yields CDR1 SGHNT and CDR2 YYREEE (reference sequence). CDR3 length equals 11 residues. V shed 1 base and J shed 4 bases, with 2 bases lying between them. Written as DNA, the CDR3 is TGTGCCAGCAGCTTGTTAGAGACCCAGTACTTC. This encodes CASSLLETQYF.

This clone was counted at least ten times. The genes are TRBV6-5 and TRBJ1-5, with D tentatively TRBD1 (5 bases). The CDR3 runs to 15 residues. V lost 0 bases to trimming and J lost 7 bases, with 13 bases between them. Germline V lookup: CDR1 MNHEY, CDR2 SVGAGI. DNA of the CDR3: TGTGCCAGCAGTTACTCGGCCCGGGGGGACCAGCCCCAGCATTTT. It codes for CASSYSARGDQPQHF.

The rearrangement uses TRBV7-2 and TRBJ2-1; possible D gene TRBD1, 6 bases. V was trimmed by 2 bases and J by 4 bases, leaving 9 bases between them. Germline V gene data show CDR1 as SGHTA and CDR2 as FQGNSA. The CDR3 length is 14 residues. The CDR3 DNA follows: TGTGCCAGCAGCTTACAGGACAGTTACAATGAGCAGTTCTTC. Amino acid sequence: CASSLQDSYNEQFF.

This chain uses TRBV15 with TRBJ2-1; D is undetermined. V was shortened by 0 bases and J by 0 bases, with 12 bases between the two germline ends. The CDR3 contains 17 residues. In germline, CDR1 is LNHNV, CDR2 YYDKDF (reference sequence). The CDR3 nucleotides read TGTGCCACCAGCAGAGACGTCAGGCAGAACTCCTACAATGAGCAGTTCTTC. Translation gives CATSRDVRQNSYNEQFF.

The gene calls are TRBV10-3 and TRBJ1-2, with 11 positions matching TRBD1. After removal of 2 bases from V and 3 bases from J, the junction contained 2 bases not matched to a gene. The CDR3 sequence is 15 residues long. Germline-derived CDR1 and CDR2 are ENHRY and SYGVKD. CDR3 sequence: CAISEQGQGDYGYTF. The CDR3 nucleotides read TGTGCCATCAGTGAGCAGGGACAGGGGGACTATGGCTACACCTTC.

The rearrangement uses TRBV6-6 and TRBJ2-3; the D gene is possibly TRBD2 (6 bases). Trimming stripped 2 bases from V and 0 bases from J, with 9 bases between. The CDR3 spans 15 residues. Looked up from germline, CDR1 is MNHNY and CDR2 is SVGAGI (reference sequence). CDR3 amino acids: CASSYAGFSTDTQYF. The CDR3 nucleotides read TGTGCCAGCAGTTACGCGGGATTTAGCACAGATACGCAGTATTTT.

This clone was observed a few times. The CDR3 spells CASSLLKEGSGYTF. CDR3 coding DNA: TGCGCCAGCAGCTTGCTGAAGGAGGGGAGTGGCTACACCTTC. This chain joins TRBV5-1 and TRBJ1-2, with a weak D call TRBD1 (5 bases). The CDR3 spans 14 residues. CDR1 SGHRS and CDR2 YFSETQ come from the germline V gene. Trimming removed 1 base at V and 7 bases at J, with 14 bases between.

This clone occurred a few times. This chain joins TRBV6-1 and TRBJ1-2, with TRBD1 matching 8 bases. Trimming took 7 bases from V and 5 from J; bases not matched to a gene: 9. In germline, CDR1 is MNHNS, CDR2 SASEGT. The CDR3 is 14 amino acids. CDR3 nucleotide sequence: TGTGCCAGCAACTCCGGGACAGGAAGTTATGGCTACACCTTC. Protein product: CASNSGTGSYGYTF.

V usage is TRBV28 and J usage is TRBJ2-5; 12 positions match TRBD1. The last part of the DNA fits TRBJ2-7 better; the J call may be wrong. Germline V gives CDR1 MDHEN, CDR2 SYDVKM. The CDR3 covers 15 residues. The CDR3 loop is CASRSPGTGGFEQYF. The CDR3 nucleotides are TGTGCCAGCAGATCCCCCGGGACAGGGGGCTTCGAGCAGTACTTC.

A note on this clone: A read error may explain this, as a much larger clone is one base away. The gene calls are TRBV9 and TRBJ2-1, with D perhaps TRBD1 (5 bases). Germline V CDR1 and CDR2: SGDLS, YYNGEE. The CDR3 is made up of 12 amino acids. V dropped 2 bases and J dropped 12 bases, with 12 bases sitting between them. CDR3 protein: CASSVGSQGQFF. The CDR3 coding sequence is TGTGCCAGCAGCGTCGGCAGCCAGGGGCAGTTCTTC.

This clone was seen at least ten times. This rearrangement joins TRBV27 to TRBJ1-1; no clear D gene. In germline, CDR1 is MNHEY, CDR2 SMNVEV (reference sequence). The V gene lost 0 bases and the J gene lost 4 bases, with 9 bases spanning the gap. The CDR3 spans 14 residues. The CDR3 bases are TGTGCCAGCAGTTTATCGCTAGGGCTCACTGAAGCTTTCTTT. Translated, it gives CASSLSLGLTEAFF.

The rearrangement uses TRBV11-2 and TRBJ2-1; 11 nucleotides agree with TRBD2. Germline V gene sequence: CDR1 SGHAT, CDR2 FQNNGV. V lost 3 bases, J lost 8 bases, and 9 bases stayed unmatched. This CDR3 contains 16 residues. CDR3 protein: CASSLMTSGTSDEQFF. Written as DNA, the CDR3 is TGTGCCAGCAGCTTGATGACTAGCGGGACTTCTGATGAGCAGTTCTTC.

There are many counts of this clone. The CDR3 loop reads CASSPGSWGIQYF. Written as DNA, the CDR3 is TGTGCCAGCAGCCCCGGGTCCTGGGGCATTCAGTACTTC. This chain joins TRBV28 and TRBJ2-4; unclear D gene. The CDR3 contains 13 residues. V was clipped by 6 bases and J by 9 bases, with 15 bases between them. The germline CDR1 and CDR2 sequences are MDHEN and SYDVKM.

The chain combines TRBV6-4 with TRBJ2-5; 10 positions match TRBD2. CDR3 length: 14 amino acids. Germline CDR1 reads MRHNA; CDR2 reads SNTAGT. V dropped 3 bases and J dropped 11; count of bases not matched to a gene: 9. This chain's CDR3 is CASSDPGLAREQYF. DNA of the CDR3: TGTGCCAGCAGTGATCCGGGACTAGCGAGAGAGCAGTACTTC.

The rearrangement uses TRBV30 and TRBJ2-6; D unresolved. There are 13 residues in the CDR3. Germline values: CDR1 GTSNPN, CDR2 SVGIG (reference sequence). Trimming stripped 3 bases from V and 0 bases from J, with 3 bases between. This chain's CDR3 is CAWSGSGANVLTF. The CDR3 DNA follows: TGTGCCTGGAGCGGCTCTGGGGCCAACGTCCTGACTTTC.

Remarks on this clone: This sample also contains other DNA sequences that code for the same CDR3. The CDR3 DNA sequence: TGCGCCAGCAGCCGTGGTTACGGCTACACCTTC. Its protein is CASSRGYGYTF. The chain joins TRBV5-1 to TRBJ1-2; D is unclear. Trimming cost V 4 bases and J 8 bases, with 9 bases left between them. Germline V gene data show CDR1 as SGHRS and CDR2 as YFSETQ. The length of the CDR3 is 11 residues. Drawing the rest from reference TRBV5-1 and TRBJ1-2, the complete variable domain is KAGVTQTPRYLIKTRGQQVTLSCSPISGHRSVSWYQQTPGQGLQFLFEYFSETQRNKGNFPGRFSGRQFSNSRSEMNVSTLELGDSALYLCASSRGYGYTFGSGTRLTVV.

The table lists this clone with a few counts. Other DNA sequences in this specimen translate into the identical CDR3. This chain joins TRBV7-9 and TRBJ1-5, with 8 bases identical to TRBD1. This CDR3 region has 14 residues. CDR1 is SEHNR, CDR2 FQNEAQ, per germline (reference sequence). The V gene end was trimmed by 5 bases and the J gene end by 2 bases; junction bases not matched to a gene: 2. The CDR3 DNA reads TGTGCCAGCAGCCCGACAGGGGGCAATCAGCCCCAGCATTTT. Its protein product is CASSPTGGNQPQHF.

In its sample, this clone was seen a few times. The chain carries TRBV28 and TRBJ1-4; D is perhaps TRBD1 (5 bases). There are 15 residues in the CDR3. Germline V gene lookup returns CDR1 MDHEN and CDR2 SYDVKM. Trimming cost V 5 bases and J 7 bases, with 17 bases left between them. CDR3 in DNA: TGTGCCAGCAGTCCAGCGGGGGGACGGGGTGAAAAACTGTTTTTT. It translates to CASSPAGGRGEKLFF.

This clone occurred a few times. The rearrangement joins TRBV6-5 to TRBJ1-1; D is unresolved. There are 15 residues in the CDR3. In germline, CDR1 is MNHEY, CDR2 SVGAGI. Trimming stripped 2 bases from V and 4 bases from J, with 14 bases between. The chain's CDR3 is CASSYQEGGGTEAFF. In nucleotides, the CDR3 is TGTGCCAGCAGTTACCAGGAGGGAGGAGGCACTGAAGCTTTCTTT.

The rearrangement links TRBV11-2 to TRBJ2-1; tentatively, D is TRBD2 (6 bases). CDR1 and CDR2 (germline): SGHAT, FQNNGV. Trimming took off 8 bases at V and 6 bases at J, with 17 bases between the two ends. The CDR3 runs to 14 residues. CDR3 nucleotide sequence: TGTGCCAGCTCCCGGGACTCCCTGAGCAATGAGCAGTTCTTC. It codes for CASSRDSLSNEQFF. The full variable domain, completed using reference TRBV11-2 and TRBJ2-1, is EAGVAQSPRYKIIEKRQSVAFWCNPISGHATLYWYQQILGQGPKLLIQFQNNGVVDDSQLPKDRFSAERLKGVDSTLKIQPAKLEDSAVYLCASSRDSLSNEQFFGPGTRLTVL.

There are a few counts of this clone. DNA for the CDR3: TGCGCCAGCAGCCAGGGGATGGCAGGGACTAACTATGGCTACACCTTC. It encodes CASSQGMAGTNYGYTF. The chain links TRBV4-1 to TRBJ1-2; D perhaps matches TRBD1 (5 bases). Trimming cost V 3 bases and J 0 bases, with 14 bases left between them. CDR3 length: 16 amino acids. Germline V CDR1 and CDR2: MGHRA, YSYEKL.